Each of the 13 T cell receptor beta chains below was sequenced from the same sample in a study of blood T cell repertoires in COVID-19. Measured with immunoSEQ multiplex PCR; TCRdb has only the in-frame clones, and not every one. Of around 170,000 clones detected, around 86% appear once; the ten largest clones hold around 13%. Sequencing was carried out using peripheral blood. The receptors were gathered from a man aged 65 to 85 who had recovered from COVID-19.

This clone was seen a single time. The gene calls are TRBV19 and TRBJ2-2; tentatively, D is TRBD1 (6 bases). The germline CDR1 and CDR2 sequences are LNHDA and SQIVND (reference sequence). With 2 bases removed from V and 6 bases from J, the gap between germline ends came to 13 bases. The CDR3 loop spans 15 amino acids. CDR3 region: CASSIHRDISGELFF. DNA of the CDR3: TGTGCCAGTAGTATACACCGGGACATTTCCGGGGAGCTGTTTTTT.

The rearrangement joins TRBV6-5 to TRBJ1-2, with D tentatively TRBD1 (6 bases). The V and J ends lost 6 bases and 0 bases respectively, with 11 bases between them. This CDR3 contains 14 residues. Germline V gene lookup returns CDR1 MNHEY and CDR2 SVGAGI. CDR3 region: CASSRTDTNYGYTF. Written as DNA, the CDR3 is TGTGCCAGCAGCCGGACAGACACTAACTATGGCTACACCTTC.

J is TRBJ2-1 and V is TRBV3-1 (or the pseudogene TRBV3-2); TRBD2 matches at 9 bases. The CDR3 sequence is 14 residues long. Germline V CDR1 and CDR2: LGHDT, YNNKEL (reference sequence). The V gene end was trimmed by 7 bases and the J gene end by 5 bases; junction bases not matched to a gene: 6. In DNA form, the CDR3 reads TGTGCCAGCAAAAGGACTAGCGCGAACAATGAGCAGTTCTTC. Translation gives CASKRTSANNEQFF.

The gene calls are TRBV6-5 and TRBJ2-3; TRBD1 agrees at 8 bases. This CDR3 has 15 amino acids. Trimming at V came to 6 bases and at J to 0 bases, leaving 5 bases not matched to a gene. Germline loops: CDR1 MNHEY, CDR2 SVGAGI. The CDR3 sequence: CASSKRQGSTDTQYF. Written as DNA, the CDR3 is TGTGCCAGCAGCAAAAGACAGGGGAGCACAGATACGCAGTATTTT.

The chain carries TRBV6-2 or TRBV6-3 and TRBJ1-5, with 9 positions matching TRBD1. Germline V gives CDR1 MNHEY, CDR2 SVGEGT. This CDR3 has 17 residues. The V segment lost 2 bases and the J segment 5 bases; nucleotides outside the gene matches: 10. In DNA form, the CDR3 reads TGTGCCAGCAGTTACGTCCCGGGACAGGGATCGGATCAGCCCCAGCATTTT. Its protein product is CASSYVPGQGSDQPQHF.

The chain combines TRBV5-4 with TRBJ2-1; 15 bases match TRBD2. Per germline, CDR1 SGHNT and CDR2 YYREEE (reference sequence). This CDR3 is 16 amino acids long. J was trimmed by 6 bases and V by 4 bases; bases with no gene match: 5. The CDR3 nucleotides read TGTGCCAGCAGCGCGGGGACTAGCGGGAGGATCAATGAGCAGTTCTTC. Translation: CASSAGTSGRINEQFF.

Note on this clone: Compared with germline, one end of the junction differs, possibly owing to a read error. This sequence joins TRBV6-5 and TRBJ2-6, with D unresolved. CDR1 and CDR2 (germline): MNHEY, SVGAGI. The CDR3 totals 13 residues. The CDR3 coding sequence is TGTGCCAGCAGCTACTCTGGGGCCAACGTCCTGACTTTC. This gives the protein CASSYSGANVLTF.

This clone was recorded only once. CDR3 loop: CASSQDRGLASVSYNEQFF. As DNA, the CDR3 is TGTGCCAGCAGCCAAGATCGCGGACTAGCATCGGTCTCCTACAATGAGCAGTTCTTC. This chain connects TRBV3-1 (or the pseudogene TRBV3-2) to TRBJ2-1, with 8 bases lining up with TRBD2. Losses at the gene ends were 0 bases for V and 0 bases for J; bases not matched to a gene: 10. Germline CDR1 and CDR2: LGHDT and YNNKEL (reference sequence). This CDR3 has 19 amino acids.

V gene TRBV23-1 combines with J gene TRBJ2-1; 7 bases align to TRBD1. TRBV23-1 is given ORF status, its function remaining uncertain. This CDR3 has 16 residues. The ends lost 0 bases at V and 5 bases at J; junction bases unmatched: 7. The CDR3 protein is CASSQSWDSVHNEQFF. The CDR3 region has the DNA TGCGCCAGCAGTCAATCGTGGGACAGCGTACACAATGAGCAGTTCTTC.

This clone was seen only a few times. This chain connects TRBV12-2 to TRBJ2-2; TRBD2 was called by the table and not checked on the DNA. TRBV12-2 is recorded as a pseudogene. The CDR3 is 17 amino acids. The CDR3 is CASRPRCRRWNTGELFF. CDR3 DNA: TGTGCAAGTCGCCCCCGGTGCCGGCGGTGGAACACCGGGGAGCTGTTTTTT.

The rearrangement joins TRBV5-4 to TRBJ2-7; D may be TRBD2 (5 bases). Germline CDR1 SGHNT, CDR2 YYREEE (reference sequence). V lost 4 bases to trimming and J lost 3 bases, with 17 bases between them. This CDR3 has 15 residues. The CDR3 DNA is TGTGCCAGCAGCCCGGCCGGGAATCTCGACTACGAGCAGTACTTC. Translated, it gives CASSPAGNLDYEQYF.

V gene TRBV6-2 or TRBV6-3 combines with J gene TRBJ1-5; possibly TRBD1 for D (6 bases). Trimming took off 6 bases at V and 4 bases at J, with 16 bases between the two ends. CDR3 length equals 15 residues. The germline V gene encodes CDR1 MNHEY and CDR2 SVGEGT. The CDR3 protein is CASSPTGSENQPQHF. Written as DNA, the CDR3 is TGTGCCAGCAGCCCTACAGGGTCGGAGAATCAGCCCCAGCATTTT.

The gene calls are TRBV28 and TRBJ2-1, with TRBD1 as a possible D gene (5 bases). The length of the CDR3 is 14 residues. V lost 3 bases and J 4 bases, leaving 10 bases between the germline ends. From germline, CDR1 is MDHEN and CDR2 SYDVKM. The CDR3 spells CASSLKGRYNEQFF. CDR3 sequence (DNA): TGTGCCAGCAGTTTGAAGGGGCGGTACAATGAGCAGTTCTTC.